Here is one TCR beta chain with its context. The library was built for alpha chains, so this beta chain is an off-target read and its size means little. The CDR3 contains 16 residues. Per the germline V gene, CDR1 is MGHRA and CDR2 is YSYEKL. V shed 0 bases and J 6 bases; nucleotides not matched to a gene: 7. MiXCR was run by TCRdb on the RT-PCR reads, yielding one entry per CDR3 protein. The repertoire holds about 6,100 distinct CDR3 sequences, with roughly nine tenths as singletons. The chain couples TRBV4-1 to TRBJ2-1; 8 bases match TRBD2. Sequenced material: memory CD4+ T cells from blood. The sequence was collected from a female donor in good health, serving as a healthy control. The CDR3 sequence: CASSQDRGGAGNEQFF. DNA of the CDR3: TGCGCCAGCAGCCAAGATCGGGGGGGAGCGGGCAATGAGCAGTTCTTC.